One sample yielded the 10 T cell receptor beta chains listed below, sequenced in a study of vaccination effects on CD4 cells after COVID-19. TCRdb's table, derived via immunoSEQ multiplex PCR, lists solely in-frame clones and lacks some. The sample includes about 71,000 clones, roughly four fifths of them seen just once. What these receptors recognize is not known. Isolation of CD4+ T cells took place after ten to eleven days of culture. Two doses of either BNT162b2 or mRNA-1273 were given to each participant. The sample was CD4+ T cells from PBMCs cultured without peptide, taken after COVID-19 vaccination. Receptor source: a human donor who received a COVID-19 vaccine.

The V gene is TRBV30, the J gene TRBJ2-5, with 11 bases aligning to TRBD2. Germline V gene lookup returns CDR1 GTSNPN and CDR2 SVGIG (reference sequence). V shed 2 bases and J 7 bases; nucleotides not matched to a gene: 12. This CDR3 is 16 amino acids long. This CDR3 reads CAWSSVTSGGRGTQYF. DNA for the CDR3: TGTGCCTGGAGTTCCGTTACTAGCGGGGGCAGAGGGACCCAGTACTTC.

The CDR3 nucleotides read TGTGCCAGTACCTTAAGGACAGGGGGCGGCTACGAGCAGTACGTC. Translating it yields CASTLRTGGGYEQYV. V usage is TRBV6-5 and J usage is TRBJ2-7, with 11 bases aligning to TRBD1. Germline trimming cut 9 bases from V and 3 bases from J; bases unmatched to any gene: 10. The germline V gene has CDR1 MNHEY and CDR2 SVGAGI. The CDR3 is 15 amino acids.

For the CDR3, the DNA is TGCAGCGGCGACAGGGGCCCGGGTACTGAAGCTTTCTTT. The encoded protein is CSGDRGPGTEAFF. The chain links TRBV29-1 to TRBJ1-1, with 8 bases fitting TRBD1. The V and J ends lost 7 bases and 5 bases, in that order; junction bases with no gene match: 9. The CDR3 length is 13 residues. Germline CDR1 reads SQVTM; CDR2 reads ANQGSEA.

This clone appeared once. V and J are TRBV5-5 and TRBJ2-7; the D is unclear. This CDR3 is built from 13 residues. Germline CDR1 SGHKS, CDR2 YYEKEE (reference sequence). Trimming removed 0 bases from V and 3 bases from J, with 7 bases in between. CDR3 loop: CASSLGDRYEQYV. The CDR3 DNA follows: TGTGCCAGCAGCTTGGGCGACCGCTACGAGCAGTACGTC.

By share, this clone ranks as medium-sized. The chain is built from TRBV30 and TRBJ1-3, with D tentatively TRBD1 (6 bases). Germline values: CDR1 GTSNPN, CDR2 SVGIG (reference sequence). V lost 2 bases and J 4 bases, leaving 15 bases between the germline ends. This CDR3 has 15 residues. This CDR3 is CAWSREQGNGNTIYF. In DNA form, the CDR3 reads TGTGCCTGGAGTAGGGAACAGGGTAACGGAAACACCATATATTTT.

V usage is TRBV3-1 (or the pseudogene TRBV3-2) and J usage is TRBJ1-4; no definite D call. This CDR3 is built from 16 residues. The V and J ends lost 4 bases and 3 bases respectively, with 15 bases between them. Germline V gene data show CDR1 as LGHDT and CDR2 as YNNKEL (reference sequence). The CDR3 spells CASSPEVPASNEKLFF. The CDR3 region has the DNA TGTGCCAGCAGCCCAGAGGTGCCAGCCTCTAATGAAAAACTGTTTTTT.

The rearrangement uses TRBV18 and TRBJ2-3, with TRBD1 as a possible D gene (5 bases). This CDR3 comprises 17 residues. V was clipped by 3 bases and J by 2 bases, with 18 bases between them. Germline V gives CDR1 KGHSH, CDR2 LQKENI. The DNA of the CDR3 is TGTGCCAGCTCACCCGTGGGGCTAACTCCCCTCACAGATACGCAGTATTTT. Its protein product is CASSPVGLTPLTDTQYF.

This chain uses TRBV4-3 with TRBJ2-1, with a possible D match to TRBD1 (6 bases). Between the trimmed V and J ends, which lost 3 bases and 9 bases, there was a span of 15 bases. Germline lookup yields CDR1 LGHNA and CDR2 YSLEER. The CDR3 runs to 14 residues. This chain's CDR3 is CASSQRDRQAEQFF. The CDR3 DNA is TGCGCCAGCAGCCAGCGTGACAGACAGGCTGAGCAGTTCTTC.

CDR3 DNA: TGCGCCAGCAGCCAAAGATGGCCCTCGGACCCCGGGGAGTCGGGTACCTTC. It specifies CASSQRWPSDPGESGTF. The rearrangement joins TRBV4-1 to TRBJ1-2; D gene uncertain. The V and J ends lost 2 bases and 14 bases respectively, with 30 bases between them. Germline V CDR1 and CDR2: MGHRA, YSYEKL. This CDR3 comprises 17 residues.

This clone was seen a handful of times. The CDR3 sequence is CASSLGTGSTEAFF. CDR3 bases: TGTGCCAGCAGCTTAGGGACAGGGTCCACTGAAGCTTTCTTT. This chain uses TRBV7-8 with TRBJ1-1; 8 bases match TRBD1. The CDR3 has 14 residues. CDR1 and CDR2 from the germline V gene are SGHVS and FQNEAQ. The V segment lost 1 base and the J segment 4 bases; nucleotides outside the gene matches: 2.